This entry lists 12 T cell receptor beta chains sequenced from one sample in a study of cytomegalovirus exposure and HLA in healthy donors. PCR employed 60 Vbeta and 13 Jbeta primers. Only in-frame clones appear in the TCRdb table, and some are missing; sequencing was by immunoSEQ multiplex PCR. The table shows around 180,000 clones, with about three quarters occurring only once. Input material: PBMCs. These receptors all stem from a girl aged 10-17 years in good health and CMV-seronegative.

This clone came up once. V is TRBV5-1 and J is TRBJ1-1; 7 bases fit TRBD1. Per germline, CDR1 SGHRS and CDR2 YFSETQ. There are 13 residues in the CDR3. The junction had 3 bases not matched to a gene; V was cut back by 3 bases and J by 4 bases. CDR3 protein: CASSSQGSTEAFF. CDR3 sequence (DNA): TGCGCCAGCAGCTCACAGGGGAGCACTGAAGCTTTCTTT. Filled out from reference TRBV5-1 and TRBJ1-1, the complete variable domain reads KAGVTQTPRYLIKTRGQQVTLSCSPISGHRSVSWYQQTPGQGLQFLFEYFSETQRNKGNFPGRFSGRQFSNSRSEMNVSTLELGDSALYLCASSSQGSTEAFFGQGTRLTVV.

This chain connects TRBV9 to TRBJ1-4; TRBD1 matches at 9 bases. V gave up 0 bases and J gave up 8 bases; unmatched junction bases: 2. Germline-derived CDR1 and CDR2 are SGDLS and YYNGEE. This CDR3 is 14 amino acids long. The CDR3 region is CASSVGQGEEKLFF. Here the CDR3 DNA reads TGTGCCAGCAGCGTAGGACAGGGGGAAGAAAAACTGTTTTTT. The variable domain in full, with the rest retrieved from reference TRBV9 and TRBJ1-4, is DSGVTQTPKHLITATGQRVTLRCSPRSGDLSVYWYQQSLDQGLQFLIQYYNGEERAKGNILERFSAQQFPDLHSELNLSSLELGDSALYFCASSVGQGEEKLFFGSGTQLSVL.

This clone has just a few counts. This chain connects TRBV6-1 to TRBJ1-5, with D possibly being TRBD1 (5 bases). V lost 10 bases and J lost 8, with 15 bases in between. The CDR3 is 12 amino acids. CDR1 is MNHNS, CDR2 SASEGT, per germline. CDR3 in amino acids: CATREGGEPQHF. For the CDR3, the DNA is TGTGCCACCCGGGAGGGAGGGGAGCCCCAGCATTTT.

This clone was counted a single time. The chain couples TRBV7-2 to TRBJ2-3; 9 bases agree with TRBD2. This CDR3 contains 17 residues. The germline V gene has CDR1 SGHTA and CDR2 FQGNSA. J gave up 1 base and V 1 base, and 6 bases lay outside the gene matches. The CDR3 reads CASSLGSSGARTDTQYF. The CDR3, as DNA: TGTGCCAGCAGCTTAGGCTCTAGCGGGGCTCGCACAGATACGCAGTATTTT.

This chain uses TRBV19 with TRBJ1-4; 7 bases align to TRBD1. The V and J ends lost 3 bases and 7 bases, in that order; junction bases with no gene match: 5. The CDR3 length is 14 residues. From germline, CDR1 is LNHDA and CDR2 SQIVND (reference sequence). The CDR3 DNA is TGTGCCAGTAGTATTACAGGGGCGGCTGAAAAACTGTTTTTT. It is translated as CASSITGAAEKLFF.

This chain joins TRBV7-3 and TRBJ2-3, with a possible D match to TRBD2 (5 bases). CDR1 SGHTA and CDR2 FQGTGA come from the germline V gene. With 6 bases removed from V and 4 bases from J, the gap between germline ends came to 14 bases. The CDR3 sequence is 14 residues long. The CDR3, as DNA: TGTGCCAGCAGTCGCGGAGGTTCACCAGATACGCAGTATTTT. It translates to CASSRGGSPDTQYF.

CDR3 loop: CASSLSTGGINTGELFF. CDR3 coding DNA: TGTGCCAGCAGCTTGTCAACGGGGGGGATAAACACCGGGGAGCTGTTTTTT. This chain joins TRBV5-6 and TRBJ2-2; TRBD2 agrees at 8 bases. In germline, CDR1 is SGHDT, CDR2 YYEEEE. The CDR3 loop spans 17 amino acids. The ends lost 1 base at V and 2 bases at J; junction bases unmatched: 7.

The CDR3 loop is CASSYSSYEQYF. The CDR3 DNA reads TGTGCCAGCAGTTATTCCAGCTACGAGCAGTACTTC. V gene TRBV6-6 combines with J gene TRBJ2-7; D is uncertain. CDR3 size: 12 residues. Germline CDR1 MNHNY, CDR2 SVGAGI (reference sequence). Deletions cut 3 bases from V and 3 bases from J, with 6 bases between.

The chain uses TRBV7-8 and TRBJ1-2, with 9 positions matching TRBD1. V trimming: 3 bases; J trimming: 4 bases; junction bases outside the gene matches: 9. CDR1 and CDR2 (germline): SGHVS, FQNEAQ. CDR3 length: 16 amino acids. The CDR3 DNA is TGTGCCAGCAGCTTTATCCCGGGACAGGGAATCTATGGCTACACCTTC. This codes for CASSFIPGQGIYGYTF. Variable domain in full (rest from reference TRBV7-8 and TRBJ1-2): GAGVSQSPRYKVAKRGQDVALRCDPISGHVSLFWYQQALGQGPEFLTYFQNEAQLDKSGLPSDRFFAERPEGSVSTLKIQRTQQEDSAVYLCASSFIPGQGIYGYTFGSGTRLTVV.

The chain couples TRBV19 to TRBJ1-2; D call uncertain. There are 11 residues in the CDR3. The V and J ends lost 7 bases and 3 bases respectively, with 6 bases between them. Germline V lookup: CDR1 LNHDA, CDR2 SQIVND (reference sequence). CDR3 amino acids: CASNSYYGYTF. Here the CDR3 DNA reads TGTGCCAGTAATTCGTACTATGGCTACACCTTC.

The gene calls are TRBV6-6 and TRBJ1-1; 7 nucleotides line up with TRBD1. The CDR3 extends over 12 amino acids. J lost 8 bases, V lost 6 bases, and 6 bases had no gene match. Germline values: CDR1 MNHNY, CDR2 SVGAGI (reference sequence). The CDR3, as DNA: TGTGCCAGCAGCCCCGGGACAGACGAAGCTTTCTTT. Translated, it gives CASSPGTDEAFF.

The rearrangement links TRBV14 to TRBJ2-7, with D perhaps matching TRBD1 (5 bases). CDR1 and CDR2 from the germline V gene are SGHDN and FVKESK. The V gene lost 0 bases and the J gene lost 3 bases, with 6 bases spanning the gap. The CDR3 length is 13 residues. The CDR3 nucleotides are TGTGCCAGCAGCCAAGAAGGACACTACGAGCAGTACTTC. Amino acids: CASSQEGHYEQYF.